Reported below is one TCR beta chain. Its antigen remains unknown. Germline V CDR1 and CDR2: MNHNS, SASEGT. The CDR3 covers 17 residues. V dropped 4 bases and J dropped 0 bases, with 16 bases sitting between them. TCRdb itself ran the 5' RACE reads through MiXCR, one entry per CDR3 protein. Of hundreds of thousands of distinct CDR3 sequences detected, approximately 15% appear once; the ten largest clones hold about a fifth. These data originate in a study of T-cell memory formation after mild COVID-19. Broader study findings: The CD4+ clones that contracted clustered mainly within CM and EM, and the CD8+ clones concentrated in EMRA. The second-wave clones peaking on day 37 were not confirmed as SARS-CoV-2-specific.

Sequences were obtained from PBMCs or a T cell subset sorted from them (not recorded which). V is TRBV6-1 and J is TRBJ1-5; tentative D call: TRBD1 (5 bases). This receptor was identified in a man aged 18 to 30 who had mild COVID-19 (a few samples of this study predate the infection). Cell type and time point are not known. The CDR3 DNA follows: TGTGCCAGCAGTGGAGGCCTAGGGGCAGCTAGCAATCAGCCCCAGCATTTT. Amino acids: CASSGGLGAASNQPQHF.